The sequence of this T cell receptor (beta chain) was determined in a study of shared clonotypes between healthy human individuals. About the research overall: Donors, aged 18 to 49, were a couple of women and a few men. Per donor, three plates held CD4 naive cells, three held CD4 memory, two held CD8 naive and one held CD8 memory.

V was pared by 3 bases and J by 4 bases, with 16 bases between. This CDR3 spans 15 amino acids. Germline-derived CDR1 and CDR2 are SGHRS and YFSETQ. CD45RO-negative CD8 cells positively selected for CCR7 made up the naive population, which excluded terminally differentiated effector memory CD45RA+ cells. TCRdb keeps only in-frame clones here, not all; method: immunoSEQ multiplex PCR. The sample has fewer than 700,000 clones; approximately 96% are singletons. This clonotype was obtained from a woman aged 25 to 45 in good health. The V gene is TRBV5-1, the J gene TRBJ1-2; weak D call: TRBD1 (5 bases). Sequenced sample: naive CD8+ T cells sorted from blood. CDR3 bases: TGCGCCAGCAGCTCCCATGGGACTTTGAGCTATGGCTACACCTTC. Protein product: CASSSHGTLSYGYTF.